This TCR beta chain came from a study of T cells after somatic rescue of genetic block. By share, this clone ranks as medium-sized. Here immunoSEQ multiplex PCR was the method, and the copy in TCRdb shows in-frame clones only, minus some. The sample yields some 90,000 clones, approximately 90% seen once. This CDR3 is built from 15 residues. Looked up from germline, CDR1 is MRHNA and CDR2 is SNTAGT. V trimming: 6 bases; J trimming: 1 base; junction bases outside the gene matches: 2. The clonotype was recovered from a young woman. The V and J genes are TRBV6-4 and TRBJ2-7; the match to TRBD2 covers 14 bases. The sample comprised peripheral blood mononuclear cells (PBMCs). CDR3 sequence (DNA): TGTGCCAGCAGGGGGACTAGCGGGAGATCCTACGAGCAGTACTTC. Amino acids: CASRGTSGRSYEQYF.